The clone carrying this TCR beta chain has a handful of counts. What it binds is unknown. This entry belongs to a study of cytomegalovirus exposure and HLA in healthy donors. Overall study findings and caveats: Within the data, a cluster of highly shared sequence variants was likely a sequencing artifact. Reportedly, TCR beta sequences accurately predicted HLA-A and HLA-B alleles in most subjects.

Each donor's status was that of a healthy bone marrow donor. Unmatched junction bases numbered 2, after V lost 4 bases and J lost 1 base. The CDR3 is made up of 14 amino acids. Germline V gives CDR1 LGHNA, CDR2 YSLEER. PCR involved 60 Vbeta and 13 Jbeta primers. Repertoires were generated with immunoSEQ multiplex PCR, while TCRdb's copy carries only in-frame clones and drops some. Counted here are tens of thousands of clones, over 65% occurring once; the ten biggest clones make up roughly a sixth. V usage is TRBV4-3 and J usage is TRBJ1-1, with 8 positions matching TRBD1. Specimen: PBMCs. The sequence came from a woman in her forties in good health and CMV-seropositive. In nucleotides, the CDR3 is TGCGCCAGCAGCCCCGGACAGGGGAACACTGAAGCTTTCTTT. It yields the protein CASSPGQGNTEAFF.